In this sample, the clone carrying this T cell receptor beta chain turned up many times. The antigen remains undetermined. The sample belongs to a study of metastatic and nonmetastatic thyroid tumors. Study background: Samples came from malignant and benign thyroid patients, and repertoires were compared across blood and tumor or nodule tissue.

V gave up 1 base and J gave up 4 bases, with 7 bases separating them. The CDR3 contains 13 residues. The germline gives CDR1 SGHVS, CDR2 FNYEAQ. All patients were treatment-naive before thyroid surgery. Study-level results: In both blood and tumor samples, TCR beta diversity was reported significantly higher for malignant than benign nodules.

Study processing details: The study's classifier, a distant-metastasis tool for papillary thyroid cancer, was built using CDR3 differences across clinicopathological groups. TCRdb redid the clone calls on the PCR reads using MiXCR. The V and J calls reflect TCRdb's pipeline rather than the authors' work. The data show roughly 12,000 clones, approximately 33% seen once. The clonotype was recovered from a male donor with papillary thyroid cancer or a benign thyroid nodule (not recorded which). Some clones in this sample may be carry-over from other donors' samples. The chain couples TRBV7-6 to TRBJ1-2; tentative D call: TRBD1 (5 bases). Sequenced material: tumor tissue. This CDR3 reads CASSLGTSYGYTF. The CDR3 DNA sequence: TGTGCCAGCAGCTTAGGGACATCCTATGGCTACACCTTC.